One and the same sample provided the 30 T cell receptor beta chains below, sequenced in a study of blood T cell repertoires in COVID-19. Sequenced by immunoSEQ multiplex PCR; TCRdb stores in-frame clones only, minus some. Among around 220,000 clones listed, about 85% were seen once. Sequencing was carried out using PBMCs or T cells enriched from blood (not recorded which). The source is a woman aged 25 to 39 with acute COVID-19.

The J gene is TRBJ1-2, the V gene TRBV2, with no clear D. CDR1 and CDR2 from the germline V gene are SNHLY and FYNNEI. The V end was cut by 3 bases, the J end by 1 base, with 6 bases between. The CDR3 consists of 13 residues. The CDR3 DNA reads TGTGCCAGCAGTGATTTCGTTAACTATGGCTACACCTTC. Translating gives CASSDFVNYGYTF.

The DNA of the CDR3 is TGTGCCAGCAGCGCGGACAGGGGTGGGGGAATGAACACTGAAGCTTTCTTT. Translation gives CASSADRGGGMNTEAFF. The V gene is TRBV7-6, the J gene TRBJ1-1, with TRBD1 matching over 9 bases. Trimming cost V 5 bases and J 0 bases; bases outside gene matches: 10. Germline V gene sequence: CDR1 SGHVS, CDR2 FNYEAQ. The CDR3 consists of 17 residues.

The CDR3 coding sequence is TGTGCCACCAGTGACCGAGGACAGGGGGCAATGTATGGCTACACCTTC. Protein sequence: CATSDRGQGAMYGYTF. The chain is built from TRBV24-1 and TRBJ1-2, with TRBD1 matching 11 bases. Trimming at V came to 4 bases and at J to 5 bases, leaving 8 bases not matched to a gene. Germline V gene lookup returns CDR1 KGHDR and CDR2 SFDVKD. The CDR3 extends over 16 amino acids.

The chain joins TRBV19 to TRBJ2-1; 7 bases are a match to TRBD2. Germline V CDR1 and CDR2: LNHDA, SQIVND (reference sequence). Trimming removed 4 bases from V and 4 bases from J; junction bases left unmatched: 4. The CDR3 sequence is 14 residues long. The CDR3 region has the DNA TGTGCCAGTAGTAGGCTAGCGGTGTACAATGAGCAGTTCTTC. This sequence encodes CASSRLAVYNEQFF. Complete variable domain (other parts from reference TRBV19 and TRBJ2-1): DGGITQSPKYLFRKEGQNVTLSCEQNLNHDAMYWYRQDPGQGLRLIYYSQIVNDFQKGDIAEGYSVSREKKESFPLTVTSAQKNPTAFYLCASSRLAVYNEQFFGPGTRLTVL.

This chain links TRBV4-3 with TRBJ2-1; TRBD2 is a possible D gene (6 bases). The CDR3 runs 14 residues. The germline V gene has CDR1 LGHNA and CDR2 YSLEER. Between the trimmed V and J ends, which lost 1 base and 6 bases, there was a span of 10 bases. CDR3 DNA sequence: TGCGCCAGCAGCCAAGCGGAGGGTTTCAATGAGCAGTTCTTC. Residues: CASSQAEGFNEQFF.

The gene calls are TRBV4-1 and TRBJ1-6, with 8 bases matching TRBD1. The trim removed 1 base at V and 6 bases at J, leaving 2 bases unmatched. Germline CDR1 and CDR2: MGHRA and YSYEKL. The CDR3 has 15 residues. The CDR3 reads CASSQGGQVNSPLHF. The CDR3 DNA is TGCGCCAGCAGCCAAGGGGGACAGGTTAATTCACCCCTCCACTTT.

This chain uses TRBV27 with TRBJ1-2; 10 bases map to TRBD1. The germline gives CDR1 MNHEY, CDR2 SMNVEV (reference sequence). Trimming cost V 4 bases and J 1 base; bases outside gene matches: 6. The CDR3 has 16 amino acids. CDR3 sequence: CASSSGQGYRNYGYTF. DNA of the CDR3: TGTGCCAGCAGTTCGGGACAGGGGTATCGTAACTATGGCTACACCTTC.

The rearrangement uses TRBV5-1 and TRBJ1-2, with a weak D call TRBD1 (6 bases). Germline CDR1 and CDR2: SGHRS and YFSETQ. The CDR3 sequence is 14 residues long. V lost 4 bases, J lost 0 bases, and 10 bases lay in between. For the CDR3, the DNA is TGCGCCAGCAGCCCAGGACAGTCTAACTATGGCTACACCTTC. Protein product: CASSPGQSNYGYTF.

The genes are TRBV5-6 and TRBJ2-5, with TRBD1 matching over 9 bases. The CDR3 is 15 amino acids. After removal of 1 base from V and 5 bases from J, the junction contained 6 bases not matched to a gene. Per germline, CDR1 SGHDT and CDR2 YYEEEE. The CDR3 DNA reads as TGTGCCAGCAGCTTGAACAGGGGGCTCTGGGAGACCCAGTACTTC. It specifies CASSLNRGLWETQYF.

This sequence joins TRBV6-5 and TRBJ1-6, with 7 bases that match TRBD1. Germline CDR1 reads MNHEY; CDR2 reads SVGAGI. After removal of 2 bases from V and 7 bases from J, the junction contained 5 bases not matched to a gene. The CDR3 loop spans 15 amino acids. The chain's CDR3 is CASSYTGTENSPLHF. The CDR3 nucleotides read TGTGCCAGCAGTTACACCGGGACAGAGAATTCACCCCTCCACTTT.

V and J are TRBV6-5 and TRBJ2-7, with TRBD2 matching over 16 bases. The germline V gene encodes CDR1 MNHEY and CDR2 SVGAGI. CDR3 length: 15 residues. V trimming: 5 bases; J trimming: 7 bases; junction bases outside the gene matches: 5. The CDR3 bases are TGTGCCAGCAGTAAGGGGACTAGCGGGGGGGCGGAGCAGTACTTC. Amino acids: CASSKGTSGGAEQYF.

The chain joins TRBV6-5 to TRBJ1-5; 7 bases map to TRBD1. Looked up from germline, CDR1 is MNHEY and CDR2 is SVGAGI. V was clipped by 5 bases and J by 4 bases; unmatched bases: 5. The length of the CDR3 is 14 residues. As DNA, the CDR3 is TGTGCCAGCAGTCGTGGACAGGTAAATCAGCCCCAGCATTTT. Its translation is CASSRGQVNQPQHF.

V gene TRBV5-8 combines with J gene TRBJ2-2; a possible D gene is TRBD1 (6 bases). The CDR3 spans 17 residues. Trimming removed 1 base at V and 1 base at J, with 14 bases between. Germline V gene lookup returns CDR1 SGHTS and CDR2 YDEGEE. The chain's CDR3 is CASSLLRTALNTGELFF. DNA of the CDR3: TGTGCCAGCAGCTTGCTGAGGACAGCCCTGAACACCGGGGAGCTGTTTTTT. Combining the CDR3 with reference TRBV5-8 and TRBJ2-2 gives the whole variable domain EAGVTQSPTHLIKTRGQQATLRCSPISGHTSVYWYQQALGLGLQFLLWYDEGEERNRGNFPPRFSGRQFPNYSSELNVNALELEDSALYLCASSLLRTALNTGELFFGEGSRLTVL.

The V gene is TRBV11-1, the J gene TRBJ2-7; possible D gene TRBD2, 6 bases. The V and J ends lost 2 bases and 3 bases respectively, with 11 bases between them. Germline-derived CDR1 and CDR2 are SGHAT and FQDESV (reference sequence). The CDR3 length is 14 residues. In nucleotides, the CDR3 is TGTGCCAGCAGCTTACCGGGGGACGGCTACGAGCAGTACTTC. As protein: CASSLPGDGYEQYF.

The CDR3 bases are TGTGCCTGGGGGGCCAGGGGGGAAGGTGAGCAGTTCTTC. Translated, it gives CAWGARGEGEQFF. The chain joins TRBV30 to TRBJ2-1, with D possibly matching TRBD1 (7 bases). Germline V gene lookup returns CDR1 GTSNPN and CDR2 SVGIG (reference sequence). The CDR3 sequence is 13 residues long. The ends were cut back, 5 bases at V and 9 bases at J, with 17 bases in the middle.

V and J are TRBV6-2 or TRBV6-3 and TRBJ1-5; 7 nucleotides agree with TRBD1. This CDR3 spans 17 amino acids. After removal of 0 bases from V and 5 bases from J, the junction contained 10 bases not matched to a gene. CDR1 is MNHEY and CDR2 is SVGEGT in the germline V gene. CDR3 bases: TGTGCCAGCAGTTACTCTTTTGACAGGGAATGGGATCAGCCCCAGCATTTT. Protein product: CASSYSFDREWDQPQHF.

The gene calls are TRBV6-2 or TRBV6-3 and TRBJ1-5; 8 bases fit TRBD1. Germline CDR1 and CDR2: MNHEY and SVGEGT. With 5 bases clipped from V and 6 bases from J, the junction kept 12 bases outside the gene matches. The CDR3 totals 16 residues. CDR3: CASSHSSRQGFQPQHF. CDR3 DNA: TGTGCCAGCAGTCATTCTTCGAGACAGGGGTTTCAGCCCCAGCATTTT.

The chain links TRBV20-1 to TRBJ1-4, with 8 bases fitting TRBD1. CDR3 length: 15 residues. Germline CDR1 reads DFQATT; CDR2 reads SNEGSKA (reference sequence). The V and J ends lost 3 bases and 3 bases, in that order; junction bases with no gene match: 6. The CDR3 bases are TGCAGTGCTAGTGGACAGGGAGGTGCTAATGAAAAACTGTTTTTT. Translated, it gives CSASGQGGANEKLFF.

The chain recombines TRBV5-1 with TRBJ2-7; possibly TRBD1 for D (6 bases). Germline CDR1 SGHRS, CDR2 YFSETQ. The CDR3 contains 16 residues. With 4 bases removed from V and 2 bases from J, the gap between germline ends came to 19 bases. The CDR3 here is CASSLSGRGGAYEQYF. In nucleotides, the CDR3 is TGCGCCAGCAGCCTGTCGGGTCGAGGGGGAGCCTACGAGCAGTACTTC.

The rearrangement uses TRBV12-5 and TRBJ1-4; D is possibly TRBD1 (5 bases). The germline gives CDR1 LGHNT, CDR2 FRNRAP. V lost 1 base and J lost 5, with 8 bases in between. The CDR3 sequence is 14 residues long. CDR3 region: CASGLGQQNEKLFF. CDR3 DNA: TGTGCTAGTGGTTTGGGACAGCAGAATGAAAAACTGTTTTTT.

The V gene is TRBV28, the J gene TRBJ1-3; 9 bases align to TRBD1. Germline lookup yields CDR1 MDHEN and CDR2 SYDVKM. V trimming: 1 base; J trimming: 0 bases; junction bases outside the gene matches: 4. The CDR3 has 17 amino acids. CDR3 sequence reads: CASSLSGQGSSGNTIYF. The CDR3 DNA reads as TGTGCCAGCAGTTTATCGGGACAGGGTAGCTCTGGAAACACCATATATTTT.

The chain joins TRBV4-1 to TRBJ1-2; 8 bases are a match to TRBD1. This CDR3 has 15 amino acids. CDR1 is MGHRA, CDR2 YSYEKL, per germline. Trimming at V came to 1 base and at J to 4 bases, leaving 5 bases not matched to a gene. Here the CDR3 DNA reads TGCGCCAGCAGCCAAGGGAGAGGGACAGGCTATGGCTACACCTTC. This encodes CASSQGRGTGYGYTF.

V is TRBV11-2 and J is TRBJ2-7; TRBD1 might be the D (6 bases). The CDR3 has 16 residues. With 1 base removed from V and 5 bases from J, the gap between germline ends came to 18 bases. CDR1 is SGHAT and CDR2 is FQNNGV in the germline V gene. The CDR3 DNA reads TGTGCCAGCAGCTTAGCGAGGGGGATTCCAGACAACGAGCAGTACTTC. Translating it yields CASSLARGIPDNEQYF.

The chain links TRBV13 to TRBJ2-5, with D maybe TRBD1 (6 bases). V was shortened by 3 bases and J by 5 bases, with 19 bases between the two germline ends. Germline values: CDR1 PRHDT, CDR2 FYEKMQ (reference sequence). The CDR3 spans 16 residues. The CDR3 bases are TGTGCCAGCAGCTTGCGGACGGGACAACCACGGGAGACCCAGTACTTC. Translation gives CASSLRTGQPRETQYF.

This clone has only one observation. The CDR3 sequence is CASRAGTGRTEAFF. CDR3 coding DNA: TGTGCCAGCAGAGCCGGGACAGGTCGCACTGAAGCTTTCTTT. This chain uses TRBV2 with TRBJ1-1; 8 nucleotides agree with TRBD1. V was clipped by 6 bases and J by 4 bases; unmatched bases: 7. The length of the CDR3 is 14 residues. Per the germline V gene, CDR1 is SNHLY and CDR2 is FYNNEI.

The J gene is TRBJ2-5, the V gene TRBV27; TRBD1 is a possible D gene (6 bases). CDR3 length: 16 amino acids. The germline V and J ends were trimmed by 3 bases and 3 bases, with 17 bases remaining between them. Germline V CDR1 and CDR2: MNHEY, SMNVEV (reference sequence). The CDR3 here is CASSLLGTLKKETQYF. In DNA form, the CDR3 reads TGTGCCAGCAGTTTGTTAGGGACATTAAAAAAAGAGACCCAGTACTTC.

This clone was detected only a few times. V gene TRBV19 combines with J gene TRBJ1-2; perhaps TRBD1 as D (5 bases). V dropped 6 bases and J dropped 5 bases, with 19 bases sitting between them. The CDR3 sequence is 15 residues long. In germline, CDR1 is LNHDA, CDR2 SQIVND (reference sequence). This CDR3 is CASRDPGLDNYGYTF. The DNA of the CDR3 is TGTGCCAGTAGGGACCCGGGACTTGACAATTATGGCTACACCTTC.

This clone has only one observation. The CDR3 DNA reads as TGTGCCAGCAGTTACGCGGGACAGGGGCCTGAGCAGTTCTTC. This gives the protein CASSYAGQGPEQFF. V usage is TRBV6-5 and J usage is TRBJ2-1; 10 nucleotides align to TRBD1. V shed 2 bases and J 9 bases; nucleotides not matched to a gene: 4. Germline-derived CDR1 and CDR2 are MNHEY and SVGAGI. The CDR3 sequence is 14 residues long.

The genes are TRBV6-1 and TRBJ1-4; 10 positions match TRBD1. The CDR3 spans 16 residues. V trimming: 3 bases; J trimming: 8 bases; junction bases outside the gene matches: 9. CDR1 is MNHNS, CDR2 SASEGT, per germline. The CDR3 region is CASSDGTGDRGEKLFF. The CDR3, as DNA: TGTGCCAGCAGTGACGGGACCGGGGACAGGGGCGAAAAACTGTTTTTT.

The rearrangement links TRBV19 to TRBJ1-1; D perhaps matches TRBD1 (6 bases). The V end lost 4 bases, the J end lost 3 bases, and 15 bases lay between the germline ends. The germline V gene has CDR1 LNHDA and CDR2 SQIVND (reference sequence). This CDR3 region has 15 residues. DNA for the CDR3: TGTGCCAGTAGTAAAAGGACAGAGGTACACACTGAAGCTTTCTTT. Residues: CASSKRTEVHTEAFF.